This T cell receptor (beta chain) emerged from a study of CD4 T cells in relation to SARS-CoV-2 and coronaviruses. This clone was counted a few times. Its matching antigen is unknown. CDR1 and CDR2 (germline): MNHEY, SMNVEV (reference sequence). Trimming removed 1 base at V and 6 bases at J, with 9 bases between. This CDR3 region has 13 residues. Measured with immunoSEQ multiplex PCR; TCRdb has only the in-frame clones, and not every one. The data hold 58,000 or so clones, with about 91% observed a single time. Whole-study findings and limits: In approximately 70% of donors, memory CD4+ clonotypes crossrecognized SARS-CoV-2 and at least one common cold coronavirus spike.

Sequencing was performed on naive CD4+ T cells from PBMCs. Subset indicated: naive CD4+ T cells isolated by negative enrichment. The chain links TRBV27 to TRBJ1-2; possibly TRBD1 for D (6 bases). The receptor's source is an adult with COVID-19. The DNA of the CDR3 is TGTGCCAGCAGTTTATTCAGGGGACATGGCTACACCTTC. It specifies CASSLFRGHGYTF.